These 10 T cell receptor beta chains originate from one sample sequenced in a study of long-term antiretroviral therapy in people with HIV. This was the immunoSEQ v3.0 assay at survey level. Clones were sequenced by immunoSEQ multiplex PCR, and TCRdb holds only the in-frame ones, with some missing. The sample carries 32,000 or so clones, around 80% recorded once. Sequenced here: unsorted PBMCs, sampled 2 years after starting antiretroviral therapy. These TCRs come from a woman aged 50 to 60 with HIV.

The chain combines TRBV7-6 with TRBJ1-1; no clear D. This CDR3 region has 13 residues. Germline assignment: CDR1 SGHVS and CDR2 FNYEAQ. V was pared by 6 bases and J by 5 bases, with 13 bases between. The CDR3 nucleotides are TGTGCCAGCAGACGCCAGCCGGGAACTGAAGCTTTCTTT. It yields the protein CASRRQPGTEAFF.

The chain has TRBV5-6 and TRBJ2-7, with D tentatively TRBD2 (5 bases). CDR3 length equals 16 residues. The V gene lost 0 bases and the J gene lost 0 bases, with 13 bases spanning the gap. Germline V gene lookup returns CDR1 SGHDT and CDR2 YYEEEE. The CDR3 loop is CASSLENGVSSYEQYF. The CDR3 nucleotides read TGTGCCAGCAGCTTGGAGAACGGGGTCAGCTCCTACGAGCAGTACTTC.

The genes are TRBV20-1 and TRBJ2-5; no clear D. CDR3 length: 11 amino acids. Germline CDR1 DFQATT, CDR2 SNEGSKA (reference sequence). V lost 2 bases and J lost 5, with 6 bases in between. CDR3 residues: CSARKTETQYF. The CDR3 DNA follows: TGCAGTGCTAGAAAGACGGAGACCCAGTACTTC.

This clone was recorded a few times. The chain joins TRBV10-1 to TRBJ1-5, with TRBD1 identical over 9 bases. CDR1 and CDR2 from the germline V gene are WNHNN and SYGVQD (reference sequence). The CDR3 consists of 15 residues. The J segment lost 3 bases and the V segment lost 8 bases, leaving 8 bases of the junction unmatched. CDR3 in amino acids: CASVTNRGPNQPQHF. The CDR3 DNA follows: TGCGCCAGCGTTACCAACAGGGGGCCCAATCAGCCCCAGCATTTT.

The V gene is TRBV6-4, the J gene TRBJ2-3; D tentatively reads TRBD1 or TRBD2 (6 bases each). The CDR3 extends over 15 amino acids. The V end was cut by 2 bases, the J end by 3 bases, with 12 bases between. CDR1 is MRHNA, CDR2 SNTAGT, per germline. The CDR3 protein is CASSDIGGKTDTQYF. The CDR3 region has the DNA TGTGCCAGCAGTGACATAGGGGGGAAAACAGATACGCAGTATTTT.

The chain uses TRBV30 and TRBJ2-5, with D perhaps TRBD2 (6 bases). The CDR3 is 13 amino acids. Trimming pared 1 base from V and 0 bases from J, leaving 6 bases between. Germline lookup yields CDR1 GTSNPN and CDR2 SVGIG (reference sequence). CDR3 DNA sequence: TGTGCCTGGAGTGGGGACTACCAAGAGACCCAGTACTTC. Translated, it gives CAWSGDYQETQYF.

This chain links TRBV5-1 with TRBJ1-6, with unresolved D. CDR1 and CDR2 from the germline V gene are SGHRS and YFSETQ. V dropped 0 bases and J dropped 10 bases, with 8 bases sitting between them. The length of the CDR3 is 13 residues. CDR3 nucleotide sequence: TGCGCCAGCAGCTTGGAGGCGCGATCACCCCTCCACTTT. This sequence encodes CASSLEARSPLHF.

This chain joins TRBV2 and TRBJ1-6; tentatively, D is TRBD1 (5 bases). Between the trimmed V and J ends, which lost 6 bases and 3 bases, there was a span of 15 bases. The CDR3 spans 16 residues. Germline V gene lookup returns CDR1 SNHLY and CDR2 FYNNEI. CDR3 protein: CASRLAGPSYNSPLHF. The CDR3 nucleotides read TGTGCCAGCAGACTCGCGGGGCCCAGCTATAATTCACCCCTCCACTTT.

The chain couples TRBV27 to TRBJ2-3; D call uncertain. Per germline, CDR1 MNHEY and CDR2 SMNVEV (reference sequence). The CDR3 contains 17 residues. V was clipped by 3 bases and J by 2 bases, with 18 bases between them. DNA for the CDR3: TGTGCCAGCAGTTTCTTAGGTGTAGACCACCACACAGATACGCAGTATTTT. It yields the protein CASSFLGVDHHTDTQYF.

This clone was detected only a few times. The chain uses TRBV14 and TRBJ1-6, with no clear D. The CDR3 length is 13 residues. Germline CDR1 and CDR2: SGHDN and FVKESK. Between the trimmed V and J ends, which lost 4 bases and 7 bases, there was a span of 8 bases. As DNA, the CDR3 is TGTGCCAGCAGCCGACAACTGAATTCACCCCTCCACTTT. It specifies CASSRQLNSPLHF.